Below, one T cell receptor beta chain is given with its context. The sample originates from a study of blood T cell repertoires in COVID-19. The participants were between about 18 and 90 years old and came from some 25 US areas. Allocation to cohorts depended on clinical history reported by the participants. Resolution of symptoms, clearance, or two negative PCRs was present in recovered Cohort 3 donors. Original processing methods: It was from reference gene primer amplification that nucleated cell counts were estimated. Data came from immunoSEQ multiplex PCR; TCRdb stores just in-frame clones and leaves some out. V and J calls and clone size are those listed in that table; D and trimming were worked out from the DNA. The data show some 400,000 clones, 85% to 90% seen once. The germline V and J ends were trimmed by 2 bases and 3 bases, with 8 bases remaining between them. From germline, CDR1 is SGHTA and CDR2 FQGNSA. The CDR3 spans 13 residues.

The sample comprised PBMCs or T cells enriched from blood (not recorded which). This sequence was found in a woman aged 30 to 39 who had recovered from COVID-19. The chain combines TRBV7-2 with TRBJ2-7; D is unclear. CDR3 sequence reads: CASSLRLGYEQYF. The CDR3 nucleotides read TGTGCCAGCAGCTTACGGCTAGGCTACGAGCAGTACTTC.